This T cell receptor (beta chain) came from a study of blood T cell repertoires in COVID-19. About the study: Both acute and convalescent COVID-19 samples were obtained from the United States, Italy and Spain. PBMCs, B-cell-depleted T cells, or T cells provided the cDNA or gDNA that made up the material.

The trim removed 3 bases at V and 6 bases at J, leaving 0 bases unmatched. Germline CDR1 is SGHNT and CDR2 is YYREEE (reference sequence). The CDR3 contains 13 residues. The authors' processing: For nucleated cells, counts were estimated from reference gene primer amplification. Assay used: immunoSEQ multiplex PCR; TCRdb lists only in-frame clones, some missing. Clonal size and the V and J genes are those of that table, whereas D and trimming came from the DNA. The sample has some 96,000 clones, more than 70% seen once. This receptor was identified in a human donor in a cohort sampled during active COVID-19. The J gene is TRBJ2-4, the V gene TRBV5-4; 10 bases are shared with TRBD1. The sample taken for sequencing was peripheral blood. The DNA for the CDR3 is TGTGCCAGCAGCTGGGACAGGGGAAACATTCAGTACTTC. Encoded protein: CASSWDRGNIQYF.